The rows below give T cell receptor beta chains drawn from one sample of a study of T cells in tuberculosis. Measured with immunoSEQ multiplex PCR; TCRdb has only the in-frame clones, and not every one. The sample records more than 35,000 clones, 93% being singletons. Sequencing was performed on PBMCs. The receptors were gathered from a donor aged 10 to 29 with latent tuberculosis or without tuberculosis infection. The CDR3 runs from the conserved cysteine through the conserved F or W. D genes are given only for firm matches. Part of the rows lack a size; the others show once, few, many or a class for expanded clones.

J gene | D gene | clone size | V gene | CDR3 protein | CDR3 DNA
TRBJ2-3 | - | - | TRBV4-2 | CASSQDRYGGVGTDTQYF | TGTGCCAGCAGCCAAGATCGTTACGGCGGGGTGGGCACAGATACGCAGTATTTT
TRBJ2-1 | TRBD2 | - | TRBV7-8 | CASSLFLAGGRNEQFF | TGTGCCAGCAGCCTTTTCCTAGCGGGGGGGAGAAATGAGCAGTTCTTC
TRBJ2-2 | - | - | TRBV7-7 | CASSLQSGAGELFF | TGTGCCAGCAGCTTACAATCAGGGGCCGGGGAGCTGTTTTTT
TRBJ2-1 | TRBD2 | - | TRBV2 | CASSEDLAGGLNEQFF | TGTGCCAGCAGCGAGGACCTAGCGGGGGGCCTCAATGAGCAGTTCTTC
TRBJ1-1 | - | - | TRBV6-5 | CASSYLQLNTEAFF | TGTGCCAGCAGTTACTTACAGCTGAACACTGAAGCTTTCTTT
TRBJ2-7 | TRBD1 | - | TRBV5-1 | CASSPGIQTGVYEQYF | TGCGCCAGCAGCCCCGGTATTCAGACAGGGGTGTACGAGCAGTACTTC
TRBJ2-7 | TRBD1 | - | TRBV5-5 | CASSPDRGSYEQYF | TGTGCCAGCAGCCCGGACAGGGGGTCCTACGAGCAGTACTTC
TRBJ1-1 | TRBD1 | - | TRBV25-1 | CASSHRGGTEAFF | TGTGCCAGCAGCCACAGGGGTGGCACTGAAGCTTTCTTT
TRBJ2-1 | - | - | TRBV5-5 | CASSQDSYNEQFF | TGTGCCAGCAGCCAGGACAGTTACAATGAGCAGTTCTTC
TRBJ1-2 | TRBD1 | - | TRBV7-9 | CASSWSGTGAYGYTF | TGTGCCAGCAGCTGGTCCGGGACAGGGGCGTATGGCTACACCTTC
TRBJ1-2 | TRBD1 | - | TRBV6-5 | CASSWTGGAGSGYTF | TGTGCCAGCAGTTGGACAGGAGGGGCCGGGTCGGGCTACACCTTC
TRBJ1-6 | TRBD1 | - | TRBV30 | CAWSGTGGASPLHF | TGTGCCTGGAGTGGGACAGGGGGCGCTTCACCCCTCCACTTT
TRBJ1-4 | - | - | TRBV6-5 | CASSLSRVNEKLFF | TGTGCCAGCAGTTTATCCAGGGTGAATGAAAAACTGTTTTTT
TRBJ1-2 | - | - | TRBV5-6 | CASSLMQGYYGYTF | TGTGCCAGCAGCTTGATGCAGGGGTACTATGGCTACACCTTC
TRBJ2-7 | - | few | TRBV4-1 | CASSRDWTSYEQYF | TGCGCCAGCAGCCGGGACTGGACCTCCTACGAGCAGTACTTC
TRBJ1-2 | - | - | TRBV6-5 | CASSWDNLGYTF | TGTGCCAGCAGTTGGGACAACCTTGGCTACACCTTC
TRBJ1-1 | - | - | TRBV7-8 | CASSPSGRANTEAFF | TGTGCCAGCAGCCCGTCTGGGAGGGCGAACACTGAAGCTTTCTTT
TRBJ2-2 | - | - | TRBV19 | CASSIGRGLIGELFF | TGTGCCAGTAGTATAGGTCGGGGTCTCATCGGGGAGCTGTTTTTT
TRBJ1-2 | - | - | TRBV5-1 | CASSLAGDYGYTF | TGCGCCAGCAGCTTGGCGGGAGACTATGGCTACACTTTC
TRBJ1-1 | - | - | TRBV5-6 | CASSLLSGWAFF | TGTGCCAGCAGCCTACTGAGCGGGTGGGCTTTCTTT
TRBJ2-3 | - | - | TRBV6-1 | CASSTEGDTQYF | TGTGCCAGCAGCACAGAGGGAGATACGCAGTATTTT
TRBJ2-2 | TRBD2 | - | TRBV19 | CASSVAGANTGELFF | TGTGCCAGTAGTGTAGCGGGGGCGAACACCGGGGAGCTGTTTTTT
TRBJ2-2 | TRBD1 | - | TRBV5-1 | CASSFRQGSMAGELFF | TGCGCCAGCAGCTTCCGACAGGGATCGATGGCCGGGGAGCTGTTTTTT
TRBJ1-5 | - | - | TRBV2 | CASSETPGSWPQHF | TGTGCCAGCAGTGAGACGCCAGGGTCATGGCCCCAGCATTTT
TRBJ2-3 | - | - | TRBV6-5 | CASSGGPFDAQYF | TGTGCCAGCAGCGGGGGACCCTTTGACGCGCAGTATTTT
TRBJ1-1 | - | - | TRBV14 | CASSQDPRSSHPEAFF | TGTGCCAGCAGCCAAGACCCCCGGTCCTCTCACCCTGAAGCTTTCTTT
TRBJ1-1 | - | - | TRBV7-3 | CASSAGTDRRAFF | TGTGCCAGCAGCGCGGGGACGGACCGACGGGCTTTCTTT
TRBJ2-7 | TRBD1 | - | TRBV5-1 | CASSTGDRSLSYEQYF | TGCGCCAGCAGCACGGGGGACAGGTCGCTGTCCTACGAGCAGTACTTC
TRBJ2-1 | TRBD2 | - | TRBV15 | CATSRAFTSGGAYYEQFF | TGTGCCACCAGCAGAGCCTTTACTAGCGGGGGGGCGTATTATGAGCAGTTCTTC
TRBJ2-1 | TRBD1 | - | TRBV5-6 | CASSGSRDRLVNEQFF | TGTGCCAGCAGCGGCTCCCGGGACAGGCTGGTCAATGAGCAGTTCTTC
TRBJ1-2 | - | once | TRBV14 | CASSQVKGKGLYGYTF | TGTGCCAGCAGCCAAGTGAAGGGGAAGGGGCTCTATGGCTACACCTTC
TRBJ2-3 | - | - | TRBV10-2 | CASSEWTGGGTDTQYF | TGCGCCAGCAGTGAGTGGACTGGCGGGGGCACAGATACGCAGTATTTT
TRBJ1-2 | - | - | TRBV2 | CASRARGNYGYTF | TGTGCCAGCAGGGCACGGGGTAACTATGGCTACACCTTC
TRBJ1-3 | TRBD1 | - | TRBV7-2 | CASSRDRVPGNTIYF | TGTGCCAGCAGCCGCGACAGGGTCCCCGGAAACACCATATATTTT
TRBJ1-6 | - | - | TRBV9 | CASSPNRDSPLHF | TGTGCCAGCAGCCCCAACAGGGACTCACCCCTCCACTTT
TRBJ1-1 | - | - | TRBV14 | CASSLGRATEAFF | TGTGCCAGCAGCCTAGGGAGGGCGACTGAAGCTTTCTTT
TRBJ2-1 | - | - | TRBV7-3 | CASSLTGGYNEQFF | TGTGCCAGCAGCCTGACAGGCGGCTACAATGAGCAGTTCTTC
TRBJ2-7 | TRBD1 | - | TRBV5-6 | CASSPRDRGSNEQYF | TGTGCCAGCAGCCCCCGGGACAGGGGCTCGAACGAGCAGTACTTC
TRBJ1-6 | - | - | TRBV19 | CASSIGDRNSPLHF | TGTGCCAGTAGTATAGGAGACAGAAATTCACCCCTCCACTTT
TRBJ1-2 | TRBD1 | - | TRBV29-1 | CSVVEFTGDGYTF | TGCAGCGTTGTAGAGTTCACAGGGGATGGCTACACCTTC
TRBJ1-2 | TRBD1 | once | TRBV5-1 | CASSPHPTGVGYTF | TGCGCCAGCAGCCCACACCCGACAGGGGTAGGCTACACCTTC
TRBJ1-4 | - | once | TRBV4-1 | CASSQEHLGSEKLFF | TGCGCCAGCAGCCAGGAACACCTTGGGAGTGAAAAACTGTTTTTT
TRBJ1-5 | - | - | TRBV9 | CASSVGRNGPQHF | TGTGCCAGCAGCGTAGGCAGGAATGGACCCCAGCATTTT
TRBJ1-3 | - | - | TRBV19 | CASSKFQVSGNTIYF | TGTGCCAGTAGTAAATTTCAGGTCTCTGGAAACACCATATATTTT
TRBJ2-3 | - | - | TRBV25-1 | CASSDHLEGHSTTDTQYF | TGTGCCAGCAGTGACCACCTTGAGGGACATTCGACCACAGATACGCAGTATTTT
TRBJ1-5 | TRBD1 | few | TRBV6-6 | CASRFPGGAGQPQHF | TGTGCCAGCAGGTTCCCAGGGGGCGCCGGTCAGCCCCAGCATTTT